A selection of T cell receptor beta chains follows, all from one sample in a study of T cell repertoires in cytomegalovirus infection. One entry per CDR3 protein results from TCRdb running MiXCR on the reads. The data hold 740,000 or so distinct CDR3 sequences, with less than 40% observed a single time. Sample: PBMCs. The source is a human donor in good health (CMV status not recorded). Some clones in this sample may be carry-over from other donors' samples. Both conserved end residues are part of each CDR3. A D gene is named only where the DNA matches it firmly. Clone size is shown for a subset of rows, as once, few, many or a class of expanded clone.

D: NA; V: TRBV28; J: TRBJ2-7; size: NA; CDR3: CASSPSEAYEQYF; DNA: TGTGCCAGCAGTCCTAGCGAGGCCTACGAGCAGTACTTC
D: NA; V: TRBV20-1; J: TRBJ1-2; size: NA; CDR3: CSARDPQGYTF; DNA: TGCAGTGCTAGAGATCCCCAGGGCTACACCTTC
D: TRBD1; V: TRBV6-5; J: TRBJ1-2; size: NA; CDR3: CASSYPTSTGRSYTF; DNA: TGTGCCAGCAGTTACCCAACCTCGACAGGGAGAAGCTACACCTTC
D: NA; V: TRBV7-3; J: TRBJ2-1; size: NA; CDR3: CASSLIRAGNEQFF; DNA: TGTGCCAGCAGCTTAATCAGAGCAGGCAATGAGCAGTTCTTC
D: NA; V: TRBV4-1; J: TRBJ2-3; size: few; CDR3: CASSQGEGAFHTDTQYF; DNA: TGCGCCAGCAGCCAGGGTGAAGGGGCCTTTCACACAGATACGCAGTATTTT
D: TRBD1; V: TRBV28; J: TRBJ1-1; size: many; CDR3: CASSLTGGRTEAFF; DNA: TGTGCCAGCAGTTTGACAGGGGGGCGGACTGAAGCTTTCTTT
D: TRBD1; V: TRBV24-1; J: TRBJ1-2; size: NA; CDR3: CATSDSRTGGYGYTF; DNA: TGTGCCACCAGTGATTCCCGAACAGGGGGCTATGGCTACACCTTC
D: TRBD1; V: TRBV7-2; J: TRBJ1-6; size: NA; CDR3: CASSLSYAGGISPLHF; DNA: TGTGCCAGCAGCTTAAGTTACGCAGGGGGGATTTCACCCCTCCACTTT
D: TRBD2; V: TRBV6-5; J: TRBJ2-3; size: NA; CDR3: CASSPGLMRDTDTQYF; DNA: TGTGCCAGCAGTCCGGGACTAATGAGGGACACAGATACGCAGTATTTT
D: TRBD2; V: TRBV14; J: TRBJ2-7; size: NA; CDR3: CASSPTSGSSEQYF; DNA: TGTGCCAGCAGCCCGACTAGCGGGAGCTCCGAGCAGTACTTC
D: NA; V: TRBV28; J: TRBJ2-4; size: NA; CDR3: CASSPLPQLAKNIQYF; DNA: TGTGCCAGCAGTCCACTCCCCCAGCTAGCCAAAAACATTCAGTACTTC
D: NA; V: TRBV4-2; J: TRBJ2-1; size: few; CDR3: CASSQAPRSSYNEQFF; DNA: TGTGCCAGCAGCCAAGCTCCGCGGAGCTCCTACAATGAGCAGTTCTTC
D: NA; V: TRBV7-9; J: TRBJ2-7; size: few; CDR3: CATSRGGAVEQYF; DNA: TGTGCCACCTCGAGGGGGGGGGCAGTCGAGCAGTACTTC
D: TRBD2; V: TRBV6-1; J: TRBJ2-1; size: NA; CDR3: CASNLLAGSGHEQFF; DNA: TGTGCCAGCAATCTACTAGCGGGTTCTGGGCATGAGCAGTTCTTC
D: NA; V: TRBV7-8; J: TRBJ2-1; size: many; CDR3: CASSLGPLGEQFF; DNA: TGTGCCAGCAGCTTAGGCCCTTTGGGTGAGCAGTTCTTC
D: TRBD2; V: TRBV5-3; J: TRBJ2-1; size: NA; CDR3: CASSAATSGKGNEQFF; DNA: TGTGCCAGCAGCGCCGCGACTAGCGGGAAAGGCAATGAGCAGTTCTTC
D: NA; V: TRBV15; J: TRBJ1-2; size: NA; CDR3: CATSRDRNYGYTF; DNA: TGTGCCACCAGCAGAGACCGTAACTATGGCTACACCTTC
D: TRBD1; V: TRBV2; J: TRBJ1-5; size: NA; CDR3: CASSVQGAGQPQHF; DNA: TGTGCCAGCAGTGTCCAGGGGGCAGGACAGCCCCAGCATTTT
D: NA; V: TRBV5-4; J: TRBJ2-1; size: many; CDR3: CASSLDYNEQFF; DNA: TGTGCCAGCAGCTTGGACTACAATGAGCAGTTCTTC
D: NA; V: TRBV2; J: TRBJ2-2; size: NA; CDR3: CATAGDSNTGELFF; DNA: TGTGCCACCGCAGGGGACTCGAACACCGGGGAGCTGTTTTTT
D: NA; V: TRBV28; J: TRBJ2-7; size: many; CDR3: CASSLLSGNHYEQYF; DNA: TGTGCCAGCAGTTTGCTTTCCGGGAACCACTACGAGCAGTACTTC
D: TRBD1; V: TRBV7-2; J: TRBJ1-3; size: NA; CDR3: CSSSSDRGLAGNTIYF; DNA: TGTTCCAGCAGCTCGGACAGGGGGCTCGCTGGTAACACCATATATTTT
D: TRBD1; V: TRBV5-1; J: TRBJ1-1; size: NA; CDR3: CASSFRTGVNTEAFF; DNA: TGCGCCAGCAGCTTCCGGACAGGGGTGAACACTGAAGCTTTCTTT
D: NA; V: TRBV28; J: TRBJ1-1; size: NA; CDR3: CASCRGRDTEAFF; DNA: TGTGCCAGCTGCCGGGGGCGCGACACTGAAGCTTTCTTT
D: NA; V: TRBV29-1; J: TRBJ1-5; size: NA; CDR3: CSVGQWWDQPQHF; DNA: TGCAGCGTTGGACAGTGGTGGGATCAGCCCCAGCATTTT
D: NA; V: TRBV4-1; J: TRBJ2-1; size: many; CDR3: CASSQPPTGTRHNEQFF; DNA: TGCGCCAGCAGCCAACCTCCCACCGGGACACGGCACAATGAGCAGTTCTTC
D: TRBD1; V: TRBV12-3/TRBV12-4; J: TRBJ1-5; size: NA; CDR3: CASRDGQGGDNQPQHF; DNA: TGTGCCAGCAGGGACGGACAGGGGGGGGACAATCAGCCCCAGCATTTT
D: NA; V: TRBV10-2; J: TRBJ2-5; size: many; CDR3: CASSDPREFGETQYF; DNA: TGCGCCAGCAGTGACCCTCGGGAGTTCGGAGAGACCCAGTACTTC
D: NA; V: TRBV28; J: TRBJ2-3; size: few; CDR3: CASGRVTQYF; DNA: TGTGCCAGCGGCCGGGTTACGCAGTATTTT
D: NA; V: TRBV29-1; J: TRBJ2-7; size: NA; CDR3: CSVSLPSYEQYF; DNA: TGCAGCGTTAGTCTACCCTCCTACGAGCAGTACTTC
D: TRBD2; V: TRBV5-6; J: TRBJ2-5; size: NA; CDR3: CASSSTGTSGETQYF; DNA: TGTGCCAGCAGCTCGACCGGGACTAGCGGGGAGACCCAGTACTTC
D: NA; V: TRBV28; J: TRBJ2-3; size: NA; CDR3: CASSYRDHSTDTQYF; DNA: TGTGCCAGCAGTTACAGGGACCACTCCACAGATACGCAGTATTTT
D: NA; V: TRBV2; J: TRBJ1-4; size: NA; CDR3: CASWRRWTDHEKLFF; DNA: TGTGCCAGCTGGCGCAGGTGGACAGACCATGAAAAACTGTTTTTT
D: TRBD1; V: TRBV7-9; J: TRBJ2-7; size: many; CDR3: CASSSLPGQGHYEQYF; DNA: TGTGCCAGCAGCTCCCTCCCGGGACAGGGCCACTACGAGCAGTACTTC
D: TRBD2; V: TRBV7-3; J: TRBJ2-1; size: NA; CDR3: CASSFGLVDYNEQFF; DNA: TGTGCCAGCAGCTTCGGACTAGTCGACTACAATGAGCAGTTCTTC
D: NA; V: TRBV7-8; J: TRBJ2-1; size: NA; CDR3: CASSTGRGFYNEQFF; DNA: TGTGCCAGCAGCACGGGCCGAGGGTTTTACAATGAGCAGTTCTTC
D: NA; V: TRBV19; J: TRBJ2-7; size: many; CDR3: CASSPGRSYEQYF; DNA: TGTGCCAGCAGTCCAGGGCGCTCCTACGAGCAGTACTTC